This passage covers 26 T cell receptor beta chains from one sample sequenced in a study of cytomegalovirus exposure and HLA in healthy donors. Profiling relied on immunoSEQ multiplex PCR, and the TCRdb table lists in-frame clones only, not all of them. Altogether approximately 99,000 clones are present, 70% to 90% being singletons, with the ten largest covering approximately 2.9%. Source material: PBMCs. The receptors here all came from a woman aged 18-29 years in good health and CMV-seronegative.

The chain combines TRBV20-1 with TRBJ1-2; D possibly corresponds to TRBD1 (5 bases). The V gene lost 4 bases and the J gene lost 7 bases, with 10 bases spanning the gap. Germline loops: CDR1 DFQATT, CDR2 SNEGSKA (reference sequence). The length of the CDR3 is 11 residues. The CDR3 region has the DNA TGCAGTGCTACCCAGGGAGGTGGCTACACCTTC. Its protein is CSATQGGGYTF.

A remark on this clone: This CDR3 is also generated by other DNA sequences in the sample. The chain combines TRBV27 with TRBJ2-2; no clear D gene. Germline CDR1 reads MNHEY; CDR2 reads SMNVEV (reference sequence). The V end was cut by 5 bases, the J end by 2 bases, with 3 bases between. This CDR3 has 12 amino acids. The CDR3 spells CASSQNTGELFF. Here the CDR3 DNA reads TGTGCCAGCAGTCAAAACACCGGGGAGCTGTTTTTT.

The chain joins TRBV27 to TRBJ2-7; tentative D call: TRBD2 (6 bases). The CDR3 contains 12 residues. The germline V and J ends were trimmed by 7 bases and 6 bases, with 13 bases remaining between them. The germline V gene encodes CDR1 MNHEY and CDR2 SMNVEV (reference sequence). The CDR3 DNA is TGTGCCAGCATCGGGGCGGGAAGCGAGCAGTACTTC. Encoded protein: CASIGAGSEQYF.

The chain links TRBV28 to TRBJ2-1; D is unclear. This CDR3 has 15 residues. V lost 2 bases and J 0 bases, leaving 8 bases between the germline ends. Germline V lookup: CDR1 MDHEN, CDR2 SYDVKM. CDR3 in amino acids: CASSLGESSYNEQFF. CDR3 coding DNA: TGTGCCAGCAGTTTAGGAGAAAGCTCCTACAATGAGCAGTTCTTC.

In DNA, the CDR3 is TGTGCCAGCAGCTTTGGGGCTAACGAGCAGTACTTC. Protein: CASSFGANEQYF. The chain couples TRBV7-8 to TRBJ2-7, with D possibly matching TRBD1 (5 bases). The V gene lost 3 bases and the J gene lost 5 bases, with 8 bases spanning the gap. The CDR3 length is 12 residues. The germline CDR1 and CDR2 sequences are SGHVS and FQNEAQ.

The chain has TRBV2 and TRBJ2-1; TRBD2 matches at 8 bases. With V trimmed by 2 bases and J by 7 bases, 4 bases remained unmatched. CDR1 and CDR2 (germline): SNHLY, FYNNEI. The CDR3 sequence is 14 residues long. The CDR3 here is CASSEMGLGNEQFF. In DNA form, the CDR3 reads TGTGCCAGCAGTGAAATGGGACTAGGAAATGAGCAGTTCTTC.

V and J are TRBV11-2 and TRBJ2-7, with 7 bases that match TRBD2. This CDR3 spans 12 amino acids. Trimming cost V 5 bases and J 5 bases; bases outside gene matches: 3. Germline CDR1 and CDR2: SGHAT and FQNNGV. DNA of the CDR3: TGTGCCAGCAGCCCTGGGGGGGACGAGCAGTACTTC. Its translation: CASSPGGDEQYF.

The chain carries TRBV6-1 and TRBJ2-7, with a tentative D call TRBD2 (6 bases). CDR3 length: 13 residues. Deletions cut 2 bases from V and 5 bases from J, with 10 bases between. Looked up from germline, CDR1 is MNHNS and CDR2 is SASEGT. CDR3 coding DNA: TGTGCCAGCAGTGAAAGTTGGACTAACGAGCAGTACTTC. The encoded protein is CASSESWTNEQYF.

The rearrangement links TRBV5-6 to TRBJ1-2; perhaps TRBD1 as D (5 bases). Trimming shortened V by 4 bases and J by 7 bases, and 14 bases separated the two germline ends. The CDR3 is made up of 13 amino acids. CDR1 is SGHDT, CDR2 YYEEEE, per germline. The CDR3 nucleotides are TGTGCCAGCAGCGGGCAGGGTTTCGGTGGCTACACCTTC. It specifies CASSGQGFGGYTF.

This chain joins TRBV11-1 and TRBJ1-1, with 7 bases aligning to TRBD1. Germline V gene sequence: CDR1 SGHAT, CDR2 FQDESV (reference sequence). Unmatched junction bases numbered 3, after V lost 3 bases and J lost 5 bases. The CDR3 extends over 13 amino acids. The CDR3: CASSLDRSTEAFF. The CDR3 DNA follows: TGTGCCAGCAGCTTGGACAGGTCAACTGAAGCTTTCTTT.

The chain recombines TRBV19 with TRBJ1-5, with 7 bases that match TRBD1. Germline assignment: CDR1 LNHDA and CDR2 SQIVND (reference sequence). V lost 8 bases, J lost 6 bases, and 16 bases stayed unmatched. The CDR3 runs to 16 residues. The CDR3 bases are TGTGCCAGTCACCGGGACAGTCAGATCCTTTTTCAGCCCCAGCATTTT. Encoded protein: CASHRDSQILFQPQHF.

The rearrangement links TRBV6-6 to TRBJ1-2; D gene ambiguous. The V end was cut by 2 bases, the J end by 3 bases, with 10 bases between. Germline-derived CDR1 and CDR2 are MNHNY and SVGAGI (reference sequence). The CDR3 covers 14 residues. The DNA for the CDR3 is TGTGCCAGCAGTTACATAGCCCCCCACTATGGCTACACCTTC. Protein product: CASSYIAPHYGYTF.

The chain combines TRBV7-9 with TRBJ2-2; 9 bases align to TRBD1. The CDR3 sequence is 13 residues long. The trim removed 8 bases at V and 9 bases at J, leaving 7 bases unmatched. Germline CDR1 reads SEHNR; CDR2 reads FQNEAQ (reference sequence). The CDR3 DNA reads TGTGCCAGCCGGGACAGGGTTGACCGGGAGCTGTTTTTT. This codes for CASRDRVDRELFF.

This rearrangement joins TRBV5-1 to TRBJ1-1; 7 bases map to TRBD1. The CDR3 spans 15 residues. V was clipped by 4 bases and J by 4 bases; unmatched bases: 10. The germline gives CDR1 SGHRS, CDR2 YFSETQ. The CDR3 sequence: CASSPKGAWGTEAFF. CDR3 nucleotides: TGCGCCAGCAGCCCTAAGGGGGCCTGGGGCACTGAAGCTTTCTTT.

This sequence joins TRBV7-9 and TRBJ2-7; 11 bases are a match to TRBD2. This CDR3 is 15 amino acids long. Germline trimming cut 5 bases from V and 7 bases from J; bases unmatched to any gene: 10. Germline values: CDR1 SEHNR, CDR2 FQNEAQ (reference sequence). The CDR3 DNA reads TGTGCCAGCAGCCGCCTAGCGGGGGGCCCCGAGGAGCAGTACTTC. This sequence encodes CASSRLAGGPEEQYF.

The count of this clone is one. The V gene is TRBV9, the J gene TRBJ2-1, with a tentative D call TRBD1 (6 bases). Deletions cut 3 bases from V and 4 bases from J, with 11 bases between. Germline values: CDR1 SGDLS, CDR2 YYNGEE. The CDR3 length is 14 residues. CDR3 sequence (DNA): TGTGCCAGCAGCGCCGGGACAAGTTACAATGAGCAGTTCTTC. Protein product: CASSAGTSYNEQFF. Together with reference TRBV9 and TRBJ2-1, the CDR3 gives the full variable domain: DSGVTQTPKHLITATGQRVTLRCSPRSGDLSVYWYQQSLDQGLQFLIQYYNGEERAKGNILERFSAQQFPDLHSELNLSSLELGDSALYFCASSAGTSYNEQFFGPGTRLTVL.

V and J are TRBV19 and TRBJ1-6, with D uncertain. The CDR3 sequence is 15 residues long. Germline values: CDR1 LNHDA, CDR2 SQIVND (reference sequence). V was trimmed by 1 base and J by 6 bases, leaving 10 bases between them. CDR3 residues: CASSIAGKGNSPLHF. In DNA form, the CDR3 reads TGTGCCAGTAGTATAGCCGGGAAAGGTAATTCACCCCTCCACTTT. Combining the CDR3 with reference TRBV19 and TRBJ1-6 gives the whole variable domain DGGITQSPKYLFRKEGQNVTLSCEQNLNHDAMYWYRQDPGQGLRLIYYSQIVNDFQKGDIAEGYSVSREKKESFPLTVTSAQKNPTAFYLCASSIAGKGNSPLHFGNGTRLTVT.

DNA of the CDR3: TGTGCCAGCAGTTTAGGAGGCAACACCGGGGAGCTGTTTTTT. Translation: CASSLGGNTGELFF. The V and J genes are TRBV28 and TRBJ2-2; perhaps TRBD2 as D (5 bases). Germline V gene sequence: CDR1 MDHEN, CDR2 SYDVKM. This CDR3 contains 14 residues. The V end was cut by 2 bases, the J end by 2 bases, with 6 bases between.

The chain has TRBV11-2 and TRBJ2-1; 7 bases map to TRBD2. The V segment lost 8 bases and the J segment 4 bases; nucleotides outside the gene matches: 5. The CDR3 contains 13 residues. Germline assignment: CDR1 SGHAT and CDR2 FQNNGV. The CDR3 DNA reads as TGTGCCAGCGGCATGGGGGGGTACAATGAGCAGTTCTTC. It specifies CASGMGGYNEQFF.

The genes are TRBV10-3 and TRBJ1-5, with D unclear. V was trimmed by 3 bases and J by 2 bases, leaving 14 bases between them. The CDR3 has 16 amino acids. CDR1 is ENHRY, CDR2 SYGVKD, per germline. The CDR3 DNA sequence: TGTGCCATCAGTGACCAGGAGGCGCGTGGCAATCAGCCCCAGCATTTT. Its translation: CAISDQEARGNQPQHF.

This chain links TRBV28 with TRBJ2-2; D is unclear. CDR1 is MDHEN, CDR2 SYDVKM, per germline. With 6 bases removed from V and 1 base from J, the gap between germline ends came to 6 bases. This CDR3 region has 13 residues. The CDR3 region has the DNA TGTGCCAGCAGGTCCAGGAACACCGGGGAGCTGTTTTTT. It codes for CASRSRNTGELFF.

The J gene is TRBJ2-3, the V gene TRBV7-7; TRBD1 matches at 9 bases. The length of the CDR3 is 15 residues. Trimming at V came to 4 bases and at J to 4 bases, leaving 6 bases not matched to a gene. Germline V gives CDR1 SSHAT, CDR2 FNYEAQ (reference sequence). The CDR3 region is CASSSGQGRSDTQYF. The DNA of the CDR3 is TGTGCCAGCAGCTCTGGACAGGGGAGGTCAGATACGCAGTATTTT.

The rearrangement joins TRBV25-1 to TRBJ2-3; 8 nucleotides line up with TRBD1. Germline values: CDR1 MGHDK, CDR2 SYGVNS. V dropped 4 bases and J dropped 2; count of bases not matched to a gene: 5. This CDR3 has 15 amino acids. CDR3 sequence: CASSGKQGDTDTQYF. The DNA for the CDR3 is TGTGCCAGCAGTGGGAAACAGGGGGACACAGATACGCAGTATTTT.

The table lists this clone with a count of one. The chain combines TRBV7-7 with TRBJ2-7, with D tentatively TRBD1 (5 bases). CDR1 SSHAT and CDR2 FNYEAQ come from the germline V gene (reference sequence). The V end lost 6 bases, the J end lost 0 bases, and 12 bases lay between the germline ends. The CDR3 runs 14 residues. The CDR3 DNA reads TGTGCCAGCAGTTCACCGGACACCTCCTACGAGCAGTACTTC. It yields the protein CASSSPDTSYEQYF.

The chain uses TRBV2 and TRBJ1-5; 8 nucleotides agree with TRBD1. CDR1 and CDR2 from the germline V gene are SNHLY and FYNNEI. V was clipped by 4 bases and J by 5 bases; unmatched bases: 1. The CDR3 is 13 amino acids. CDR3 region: CASSGQGYQPQHF. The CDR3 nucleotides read TGTGCCAGCAGTGGACAGGGGTATCAGCCCCAGCATTTT.

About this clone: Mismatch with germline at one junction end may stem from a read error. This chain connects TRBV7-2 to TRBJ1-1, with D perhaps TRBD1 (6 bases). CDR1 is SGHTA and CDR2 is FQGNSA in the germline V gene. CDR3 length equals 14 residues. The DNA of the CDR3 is TGTGCCAGCAGCGTAGCAAACAGGGTGGGTGAAGCTTTCTTT. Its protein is CASSVANRVGEAFF.